This TCR beta chain was sequenced in a study of cytomegalovirus exposure and HLA in healthy donors. Findings of the study overall: Later work found most CMV-associated TCR beta chains apparently HLA-restricted. Reports showed the classifier diagnosing cytomegalovirus status with high specificity and sensitivity.

Amplification used 60 Vbeta primers and 13 Jbeta primers. Using immunoSEQ multiplex PCR, the repertoire was profiled, and TCRdb retains in-frame clones only, with some absent. The sample records 35,000 to 50,000 clones, roughly half being singletons. Comment on this clone: The antigen remains unidentified.

Trimming took off 3 bases at V and 3 bases at J, with 9 bases between the two ends. In germline, CDR1 is LNHDA, CDR2 SQIVND (reference sequence). CDR3 size: 13 residues. Input material: PBMCs. This clonotype was sampled from a man aged 55 to 70 in good health and CMV-seronegative. This chain uses TRBV19 with TRBJ2-7, with D perhaps matching TRBD1 (6 bases). The CDR3 DNA is TGTGCCAGTAGTATCGGCAGGGGCTACGAGCAGTACTTC. Protein product: CASSIGRGYEQYF.